These T cell receptor beta chains were read from a single sample in a study of T cells in Graves' hyperthyroidism and ophthalmopathy. A single record per CDR3 protein comes from TCRdb applying MiXCR to the multiplex PCR reads. The table lists hundreds of thousands of distinct CDR3 sequences, less than 15% of them singletons. Sequenced material: blood. These receptors all come from a middle-aged woman with Graves' hyperthyroidism. The conserved cysteine and the conserved F or W are not part of the CDR3 here.

>TRBV4-1
ASSQERPASGRFNEQF
>TRBV20-1
SARASTLNTEAF
>TRBV6-5
ASSYRIAGPYEQY
>TRBV14
ASSQDFLAGVHTQY
>TRBV2
ASSHTDRGRLDQPQH
>TRBV11-2
ASSPPSVNPYEQY
>TRBV3-1
ASSQDGTGPGEQY
>TRBV28
ASSLVTGTGRLYGYT
>TRBV28
ASSALSPGHFVYEQY
>TRBV20-1
SARGTERRITYEQY
>TRBV7-2
ASNLRGLSAGELF
>TRBV28
ASTTRLAGVDEQY
>TRBV4-1
ASSQDNYNEQF
>TRBV5-5
ASSQTTGTYGYT
>TRBV7-9
ASSRGAVNYEQY
>TRBV5-1
ASSTQGPSDTQY
>TRBV7-7
ASSLGASSTDTQY
>TRBV6-1
ASSEAVSGQGSYEQY
>TRBV7-6
ASSPGQGAIQPQH
>TRBV20-1
SASHETQY
>TRBV12-3/TRBV12-4
ASSFTRDSNSPLH
>TRBV12-3/TRBV12-4
ASSRDASTPGELF
>TRBV19
ASSNGLAESNEQF
>TRBV10-2
ASSATGGGEQY
>TRBV7-9
ASSPPRMTNEKLF
>TRBV29-1
SVERVTDTQY
>TRBV5-1
ASSAGHPNTEAF
>TRBV10-3
AISEDGASSRNEQF
>TRBV10-1
ASSRTSGGLYNEQF
>TRBV6-2/TRBV6-3
ASSYSSGTSGRKDEQF
>TRBV2
AWSGRAGELF
>TRBV30
AWSPGQLDYT
>TRBV18
ASSPDITGELF